This TCR beta chain is from a study of early T cells in non-severe SARS-CoV-2 infection (dated by TCRdb to the early 2020s). As for the study more broadly: Because TCR sequencing relied on bulk RNA taken from unsorted whole blood, pairing of alpha and beta chains was not possible. The research as a whole found: VDJdb matching was skewed toward anti-spike CD8 responses, so virus-specific expansions were likely underestimated and private and CD4 specificities were missed.

This was a case-control study nested in a cohort of healthcare workers in London, UK, who had nasopharyngeal swab PCR tests and blood samples taken every week. Healthcare workers were recruited between 23 and 31 March 2020, during the week of the UK lockdown, and were followed weekly for up to about 15 weeks. From the cysteine up to the phenylalanine, the CDR3 has a length of 12 residues. Of all the DNA, just the CDR3 is kept, 36 bases in frame from base 1. Per the germline V gene, SGHTA is the CDR1 and FQGNSA is the CDR2. A distance of 4 bases separates the germline ends of V and J, which lose 4 bases and 0 bases respectively. Library generation was performed with 5' RACE. Sequencing took place on a NextSeq 500. Unique molecular identifiers were attached to individual cDNA molecules in the TCR library protocol so that sequencing error and PCR bias could be corrected. Both TCR alpha and beta chains were sequenced, and tight co-correlation was observed between alpha and beta sequence abundances in each sample. Per the original workflow: Decombinator V4 was used to annotate TCR sequences for V gene, J gene and CDR3. Expanded TCRs were defined as changing significantly between any two time points under a Poisson model with p below 0.0001. Abundances of TCRs were expressed as counts per million after normalisation to the total number of TCRs sequenced in each sample. MAIT TCRs were defined by TRAV1-2 paired with TRAJ12, TRAJ20 or TRAJ33, and iNKT TCRs by TRAV10 paired with TRAJ18. VDJdb, accessed on 1 November 2021, was searched for TCRs annotated for CMV, EBV and SARS-CoV-2, and TCRs annotated for more than one antigen were excluded. TCRdb reprocessed the public reads (quality trimming at Q25 with fastp, clone calling with MiXCR) and kept in-frame beta chains. When rows share a CDR3 protein, they turn into one entry using the most common DNA and genes. These V and J calls are TCRdb output, not the study's own analysis. A total of about 27,000 distinct CDR3 sequences appear in this sample, about 5% of them only once. Approximately 0.92% of the sample is in the top ten clones.

This clonotype appeared many times. Its specific antigen is unknown. The record has no base qualities; no much larger clone is one base away. The rearrangement combines TRBV7-2 with TRBJ2-7; the D gene lacks a confident call. Sequenced: whole blood. The clonotype comes from an adult who was a healthcare worker with PCR-confirmed SARS-CoV-2 infection or an uninfected control (not recorded which). The CDR3 protein is CASSYSSYEQYF. The sequenced DNA: TGTGCCAGCAGCTACTCCTCCTACGAGCAGTACTTC.